The 24 T cell receptor beta chains below all came from one sample that was sequenced in a study of blood T cells in healthy people across ages. The authors ran a second PCR of about 6 to 12 cycles using a sample-barcoded 5' primer and a J-beta primer mix. Each CDR3 protein is one row after TCRdb ran MiXCR on the 5' RACE reads. Of approximately 1.5 million distinct CDR3 sequences detected, roughly 43% appear once; the ten largest clones hold just over 4%. The sequencing sample was made of blood. Receptor source: a woman in her late teens or twenties in good health.

The rearrangement uses TRBV29-1 and TRBJ2-5, with 9 bases lining up with TRBD2. Germline-derived CDR1 and CDR2 are SQVTM and ANQGSEA. The CDR3 sequence is 13 residues long. Germline trimming cut 6 bases from V and 4 bases from J; bases unmatched to any gene: 6. CDR3 bases: TGCAGCGTGCGGGAGGGGGATGGAGAGACCCAGTACTTC. Amino acids: CSVREGDGETQYF. The entire variable domain, with the rest obtained from reference TRBV29-1 and TRBJ2-5, is as follows: SAVISQKPSRDICQRGTSLTIQCQVDSQVTMMFWYRQQPGQSLTLIATANQGSEATYESGFVIDKFPISRPNLTFSTLTVSNMSPEDSSIYLCSVREGDGETQYFGPGTRLLVL.

The chain couples TRBV29-1 to TRBJ1-1; no reliable D call. The germline CDR1 and CDR2 sequences are SQVTM and ANQGSEA. The CDR3 sequence is 12 residues long. The V end lost 1 base, the J end lost 8 bases, and 11 bases lay between the germline ends. The CDR3 DNA is TGCAGCGTTGAAGGAATAGCCAGGGAAGCTTTCTTT. Its protein product is CSVEGIAREAFF.

The chain employs TRBV18 and TRBJ1-4; tentative D call: TRBD1 (5 bases). This CDR3 contains 15 residues. The germline V gene encodes CDR1 KGHSH and CDR2 LQKENI. Trimming left V 3 bases short and J 5 bases short, with 13 bases between. Here the CDR3 DNA reads TGTGCCAGCTCACCCCCCGGGACGCCAAATGAAAAACTGTTTTTT. It translates to CASSPPGTPNEKLFF.

The genes are TRBV12-3 or TRBV12-4 and TRBJ2-7, with no clear D. The CDR3 runs to 13 residues. V was cut by 6 bases and J by 4 bases, with 13 bases left in between. The DNA of the CDR3 is TGTGCCAGCAGGCGCGCAGAGCGTTACGAGCAGTACTTC. Its protein product is CASRRAERYEQYF.

The rearrangement uses TRBV4-2 and TRBJ2-7; 11 bases map to TRBD2. This CDR3 has 16 amino acids. Trimming took 1 base from V and 3 from J; bases not matched to a gene: 5. Per germline, CDR1 LGHNA and CDR2 YNFKEQ. The CDR3 DNA is TGTGCCAGCAGCCAAGCGGGACTAGCGGTAATCTACGAGCAGTACTTC. Translated, it gives CASSQAGLAVIYEQYF.

The V gene is TRBV7-2, the J gene TRBJ2-1, with 7 bases aligning to TRBD2. Per germline, CDR1 SGHTA and CDR2 FQGNSA. This CDR3 contains 14 residues. With V trimmed by 3 bases and J by 6 bases, 5 bases remained unmatched. The CDR3 sequence is CASSFLGGSNEQFF. The CDR3 DNA follows: TGTGCCAGCAGCTTTCTTGGCGGGAGCAATGAGCAGTTCTTC. The entire variable domain, with the rest obtained from reference TRBV7-2 and TRBJ2-1, is as follows: GAGVSQSPSNKVTEKGKDVELRCDPISGHTALYWYRQSLGQGLEFLIYFQGNSAPDKSGLPSDRFSAERTGGSVSTLTIQRTQQEDSAVYLCASSFLGGSNEQFFGPGTRLTVL.

This clonotype was observed a few times. The V gene is TRBV7-8, the J gene TRBJ2-7, with D possibly matching TRBD1 (6 bases). Germline V lookup: CDR1 SGHVS, CDR2 FQNEAQ. The CDR3 length is 15 residues. V was pared by 1 base and J by 0 bases, with 10 bases between. CDR3 DNA: TGTGCCAGCAGCTTAGGGAGGACAGTCTCCTACGAGCAGTACTTC. Encoded protein: CASSLGRTVSYEQYF. Full variable domain (outside the CDR3, taken from reference TRBV7-8 and TRBJ2-7): GAGVSQSPRYKVAKRGQDVALRCDPISGHVSLFWYQQALGQGPEFLTYFQNEAQLDKSGLPSDRFFAERPEGSVSTLKIQRTQQEDSAVYLCASSLGRTVSYEQYFGPGTRLTVT.

The chain employs TRBV30 and TRBJ1-2; 7 nucleotides match TRBD1. From germline, CDR1 is GTSNPN and CDR2 SVGIG (reference sequence). This CDR3 contains 12 residues. The chain's CDR3 is CAFARGNYGYTF. CDR3 nucleotide sequence: TGTGCATTCGCCAGGGGGAACTATGGCTACACCTTC.

Notes on this clonotype: Sequence at one end of the junction differs from germline and may be a read error. The rearrangement joins TRBV5-1 to TRBJ2-3; TRBD2 matches 10 bases. Germline-derived CDR1 and CDR2 are SGHRS and YFSETQ. CDR3 length: 15 amino acids. CDR3 sequence (DNA): TGTGCCAGCAGCTTTGCTAGCGGGAGCACGGATACGCAGTATTTT. Its translation is CASSFASGSTDTQYF.

A single count supports this clonotype. The chain links TRBV30 to TRBJ1-6; D gene ambiguous. In germline, CDR1 is GTSNPN, CDR2 SVGIG (reference sequence). This CDR3 spans 13 amino acids. The ends were cut back, 0 bases at V and 7 bases at J, with 7 bases in the middle. CDR3 DNA sequence: TGTGCCTGGAGTGTAGGCGGGAATTCACCCCTCCACTTT. Protein: CAWSVGGNSPLHF.

This clonotype was detected a few times. The chain recombines TRBV28 with TRBJ1-4; 7 bases line up with TRBD1. Germline V gene lookup returns CDR1 MDHEN and CDR2 SYDVKM. This CDR3 is built from 17 residues. The J segment lost 0 bases and the V segment lost 7 bases, leaving 11 bases of the junction unmatched. CDR3 sequence (DNA): TGTGCCAGCAACAACCCAACAGGGGCCGCAACTAATGAAAAACTGTTTTTT. Protein: CASNNPTGAATNEKLFF.

The chain recombines TRBV28 with TRBJ2-3; 13 bases line up with TRBD2. This CDR3 contains 17 residues. V dropped 6 bases and J dropped 4; count of bases not matched to a gene: 10. Germline V gives CDR1 MDHEN, CDR2 SYDVKM. The CDR3 protein is CASRTTGLAGVADTQYF. CDR3 nucleotides: TGTGCCAGCAGGACTACTGGACTAGCGGGAGTCGCAGATACGCAGTATTTT.

The V and J genes are TRBV7-8 and TRBJ1-5; D unresolved. V lost 0 bases, J lost 7 bases, and 13 bases lay in between. CDR1 SGHVS and CDR2 FQNEAQ come from the germline V gene. The CDR3 length is 15 residues. CDR3 amino acids: CASSLAGTLRQPQHF. Here the CDR3 DNA reads TGTGCCAGCAGCTTAGCGGGCACCTTACGCCAGCCCCAGCATTTT.

V is TRBV10-3 and J is TRBJ2-3; a possible D gene is TRBD2 (6 bases). Germline V gives CDR1 ENHRY, CDR2 SYGVKD. Trimming removed 10 bases at V and 0 bases at J, with 11 bases between. The length of the CDR3 is 13 residues. The chain's CDR3 is CATGGKSTDTQYF. Here the CDR3 DNA reads TGTGCCACCGGGGGTAAAAGCACAGATACGCAGTATTTT.

The chain links TRBV29-1 to TRBJ2-4, with D tentatively TRBD1 (6 bases). The DNA end is more similar to TRBJ2-7, so the J call may be wrong. The CDR3 spans 18 residues. Looked up from germline, CDR1 is SQVTM and CDR2 is ANQGSEA. CDR3 sequence reads: CSVEDRETTGSGSYEQYF. CDR3 bases: TGCAGCGTTGAAGATAGGGAAACTACAGGGAGCGGTTCCTACGAGCAGTACTTC.

This chain joins TRBV2 and TRBJ2-2, with D maybe TRBD1 (5 bases). V lost 6 bases and J 0 bases, leaving 11 bases between the germline ends. CDR3 length equals 15 residues. The germline CDR1 and CDR2 sequences are SNHLY and FYNNEI. The CDR3 DNA is TGTGCCAGCAGGACAGCAATGACGAACACCGGGGAGCTGTTTTTT. Translating it yields CASRTAMTNTGELFF.

The chain employs TRBV20-1 and TRBJ2-3; D gene unclear. The CDR3 has 10 residues. Germline V lookup: CDR1 DFQATT, CDR2 SNEGSKA (reference sequence). V was clipped by 6 bases and J by 7 bases, with 8 bases between them. Here the CDR3 reads CSAPPYTQYF. CDR3 in DNA: TGCAGTGCCCCGCCATATACGCAGTATTTT.

The rearrangement links TRBV9 to TRBJ2-1; the match to TRBD1 covers 10 bases. CDR1 and CDR2 from the germline V gene are SGDLS and YYNGEE. With V trimmed by 1 base and J by 0 bases, 16 bases remained unmatched. The CDR3 runs to 21 residues. The CDR3 protein is CASSVTWDRGNQYSSYNEQFF. DNA for the CDR3: TGTGCCAGCAGCGTAACCTGGGACAGGGGAAATCAATACAGCTCCTACAATGAGCAGTTCTTC.

V gene TRBV4-3 combines with J gene TRBJ2-3; 10 positions match TRBD2. V was pared by 3 bases and J by 5 bases, with 14 bases of the junction left unmatched. The CDR3 runs 18 residues. CDR1 and CDR2 (germline): LGHNA, YSLEER. CDR3 loop: CASSQALKRGGQRDTQYF. CDR3 nucleotides: TGCGCCAGCAGCCAGGCCTTAAAGCGGGGGGGCCAAAGAGATACGCAGTATTTT.

Only a few counts were recorded for this clonotype. The CDR3 loop reads CASSRNTGTYNEQFF. DNA of the CDR3: TGCGCCAGCAGCCGAAACACAGGGACCTACAATGAGCAGTTCTTC. V and J are TRBV4-3 and TRBJ2-1; possibly TRBD1 for D (6 bases). Germline CDR1 and CDR2: LGHNA and YSLEER. Trimming took off 4 bases at V and 2 bases at J, with 12 bases between the two ends. The CDR3 is 15 amino acids.

In its sample, this clonotype was seen a few times. The chain uses TRBV7-3 and TRBJ2-7, with no clear D. The CDR3 is made up of 15 amino acids. V was cut by 5 bases and J by 6 bases, with 20 bases left in between. Germline V gene lookup returns CDR1 SGHTA and CDR2 FQGTGA. CDR3 DNA: TGTGCCAGCAGCCCAAAGAGCGATACGAGGCGCGAGCAGTACTTC. Its protein product is CASSPKSDTRREQYF.

This clonotype has only a few counts. V usage is TRBV13 and J usage is TRBJ1-2; possible D gene TRBD1, 5 bases. The V end was cut by 5 bases, the J end by 6 bases, with 10 bases between. The CDR3 covers 12 residues. Per germline, CDR1 PRHDT and CDR2 FYEKMQ (reference sequence). The CDR3 DNA reads as TGTGCCAGCAGCAGCGACAGCGATGGCTACACCTTC. It specifies CASSSDSDGYTF.

A note on this clonotype: A single base separates this from a much larger clone, so it may be a read error. The chain combines TRBV20-1 with TRBJ2-7; D is ambiguous. Trimming pared 5 bases from V and 3 bases from J, leaving 14 bases between. This CDR3 comprises 13 residues. Germline CDR1 DFQATT, CDR2 SNEGSKA (reference sequence). As DNA, the CDR3 is TGCAGTGCTGGCGCCCCAACCTACTACGAGCAGTACTTC. The encoded protein is CSAGAPTYYEQYF.

The chain is built from TRBV19 and TRBJ1-1; unclear D gene. The CDR3 extends over 11 amino acids. Germline V lookup: CDR1 LNHDA, CDR2 SQIVND (reference sequence). V was cut by 5 bases and J by 11 bases, with 12 bases left in between. As DNA, the CDR3 is TGTGCCAGTAGTCAGGAGGGCGCGGCTTTCTTT. It is translated as CASSQEGAAFF.